A selection of T cell receptor beta chains follows, all from one sample in a study of neurological immune-mediated disorders. TCRdb reanalysed the 5' RACE reads using MiXCR and keeps one entry per CDR3 protein. This sample has roughly 60,000 distinct CDR3 sequences, with around 3.8% found just once. The sequenced sample consisted of CD4+ T cells from blood. Every receptor here comes from a woman aged 40 to 50 with multiple sclerosis. Both conserved end residues are part of each CDR3. A D gene is named only where the DNA matches it firmly. Each size is once, few, many, or a class for an expanded clone.

clone size	V gene	D gene	J gene	CDR3 protein	CDR3 DNA
many	TRBV4-1	TRBD1	TRBJ1-5	CASSQPGQGGRPQHF	TGCGCCAGCAGCCAACCCGGACAGGGGGGGAGGCCCCAGCATTTT
many	TRBV5-5	NA	TRBJ2-3	CASSDRAPTPTDTQYF	TGTGCCAGCAGCGACCGGGCCCCGACCCCCACAGATACGCAGTATTTT
many	TRBV3-1	NA	TRBJ1-2	CASSSTYGYTF	TGTGCCAGCAGCTCAACCTATGGCTACACCTTC
many	TRBV7-9	TRBD2	TRBJ2-1	CASSLRASGGASSYNEQFF	TGTGCCAGCAGCTTACGGGCTAGCGGGGGTGCTAGCTCCTACAATGAGCAGTTCTTC
many	TRBV5-1	NA	TRBJ2-3	CASSLESRGITDTQYF	TGCGCCAGCAGCTTGGAGAGCCGGGGGATCACAGATACGCAGTATTTT
many	TRBV20-1	NA	TRBJ2-3	CSARSTSTDTQYF	TGCAGTGCGCGCTCAACTAGCACAGATACGCAGTATTTT
many	TRBV7-9	TRBD2	TRBJ2-1	CASRLPSGGGDEMFF	TGTGCCAGCAGGCTCCCGAGTGGGGGGGGAGACGAGATGTTCTTC
many	TRBV10-3	TRBD1	TRBJ2-7	CAISGQGAYEQYF	TGTGCCATCAGCGGACAGGGGGCTTACGAGCAGTACTTC
many	TRBV12-3/TRBV12-4	TRBD2	TRBJ2-7	CASSLASVGEGYEQYF	TGTGCCAGCAGTTTAGCTTCGGTGGGGGAGGGGTACGAGCAGTACTTC
many	TRBV29-1	NA	TRBJ1-4	CSVSSGDEKLFF	TGCAGCGTTAGTTCAGGGGATGAAAAACTGTTTTTT
many	TRBV7-9	NA	TRBJ2-7	CASSFATLASYEQYF	TGTGCCAGCAGCTTCGCTACCCTGGCTTCCTACGAGCAGTACTTC
many	TRBV9	NA	TRBJ2-3	CASSEQSTDTQYF	TGTGCCAGCAGCGAACAAAGCACAGATACGCAGTATTTT
many	TRBV5-1	NA	TRBJ1-1	CASSLATATLWTEAFF	TGCGCCAGCAGCTTGGCGACAGCAACCCTGTGGACTGAAGCTTTCTTT
many	TRBV20-1	NA	TRBJ1-1	CSARDQNTEAFF	TGCAGTGCTAGAGATCAAAACACTGAAGCTTTCTTT
many	TRBV5-1	NA	TRBJ2-7	CASSLPEAYEQYF	TGCGCCAGCAGCTTACCAGAAGCCTACGAGCAGTACTTC
many	TRBV11-2	TRBD2	TRBJ2-7	CASSFPELAGTYEQYF	TGTGCCAGCAGCTTTCCCGAACTAGCGGGGACCTACGAGCAGTACTTC
many	TRBV14	NA	TRBJ1-2	CASSPLRKGYTF	TGTGCCAGCAGCCCACTTCGGAAGGGCTACACCTTC
few	TRBV10-2	TRBD1	TRBJ2-4	CASSGGTGSLAKNIQYF	TGCGCCAGCAGTGGTGGGACAGGGTCCTTAGCCAAAAACATTCAGTACTTC
many	TRBV7-9	TRBD1	TRBJ1-2	CASSLQGTYYGYTF	TGTGCCAGCAGCCTACAGGGGACCTACTATGGCTACACCTTC
many	TRBV5-1	TRBD2	TRBJ2-3	CASSSGGRGDTQYF	TGCGCCAGCAGTAGCGGGGGGCGGGGAGATACGCAGTATTTT